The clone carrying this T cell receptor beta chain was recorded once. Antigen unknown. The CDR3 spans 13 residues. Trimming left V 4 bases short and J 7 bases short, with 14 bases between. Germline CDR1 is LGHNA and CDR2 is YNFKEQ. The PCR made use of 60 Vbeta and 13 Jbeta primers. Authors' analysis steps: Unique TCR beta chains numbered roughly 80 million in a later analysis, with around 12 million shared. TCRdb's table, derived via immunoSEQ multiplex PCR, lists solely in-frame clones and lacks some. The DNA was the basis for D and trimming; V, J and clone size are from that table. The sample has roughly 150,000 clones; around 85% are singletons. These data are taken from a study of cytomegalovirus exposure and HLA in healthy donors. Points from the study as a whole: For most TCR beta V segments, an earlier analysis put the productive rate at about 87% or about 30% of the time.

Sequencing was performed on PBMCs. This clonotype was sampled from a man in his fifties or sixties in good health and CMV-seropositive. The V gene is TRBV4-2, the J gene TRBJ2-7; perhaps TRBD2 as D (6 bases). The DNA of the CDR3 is TGTGCCAGCAGCCGCGGGACCGCGGGGGAGCAGTACTTC. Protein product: CASSRGTAGEQYF.